This T cell receptor (beta chain) was retrieved from a study of Ad26.COV2.S vaccination and SARS-CoV-2 variants. The repertoire was sequenced with immunoSEQ multiplex PCR; TCRdb's copy has only in-frame clones and lacks some. The sample comprises more than 120,000 clones, 86% of which are singletons, and around 5.1% rests with the top ten. CDR3 size: 15 residues. The germline V and J ends were trimmed by 3 bases and 4 bases, with 12 bases remaining between them. The germline V gene has CDR1 LNHNV and CDR2 YYDKDF (reference sequence). The genes are TRBV15 and TRBJ2-2; a weak D match, TRBD2 (6 bases). This specimen was peripheral blood, taken after recovery from COVID-19. The sequence derives from a human donor who had recovered from COVID-19. CDR3 protein: CATSRGGISTGELFF. The CDR3 coding sequence is TGTGCCACCAGCAGGGGGGGTATTAGCACCGGGGAGCTGTTTTTT.